This TCR beta chain was sequenced in a study of cytomegalovirus exposure and HLA in healthy donors. Across the whole study: HLA-typed donors were the source of roughly 80 million unique TCRs held in an early data release. Findings and caveats of the study: As a later analysis revealed, the rate of TCR association differed by HLA locus, with DRB1 most and HLA-C fewest.

Those who donated were healthy bone marrow donors. In germline, CDR1 is SGHNT, CDR2 YYREEE (reference sequence). The CDR3 has 15 amino acids. V lost 2 bases and J lost 7; bases outside the gene matches: 7. The PCR made use of 60 Vbeta and 13 Jbeta primers. Generated by immunoSEQ multiplex PCR, the TCRdb table keeps only in-frame clones and is missing some. Among a few hundred thousand clones, roughly 80% were seen once, and the ten largest hold 2.9%. This clone was recorded once. As yet, its antigen is unknown. This rearrangement joins TRBV5-4 to TRBJ2-7; 12 bases align to TRBD1. This TCR was sampled from a man aged 25 to 45 in good health and CMV-seronegative. The specimen sequenced was PBMCs. The CDR3 region has the DNA TGTGCCAGCAGCTTACCCGGGACAGGGGGCCGGGAGCAGTACTTC. As protein: CASSLPGTGGREQYF.